These T cell receptor beta chains were read from a single sample in a study of T cell responses to AZD1222 COVID-19 vaccine. Measured with immunoSEQ multiplex PCR; TCRdb has only the in-frame clones, and not every one. This sample carries about 120,000 clones, about 90% of them seen once, and the ten largest clones take roughly 1.4%. The sequencing here drew on peripheral blood, taken 28 days after the second AZD1222 dose. The source is an adult who received the AZD1222 COVID-19 vaccine. CDR3s include the opening cysteine and the closing phenylalanine or tryptophan. The D gene is left open where the match is weak. Where a row states a size, it is once, few, many or the class of an expanded clone; other rows omit it.

TRBV30,TRBJ1-1,TRBD1,-,TGTGCCTGGAGTCGACAGGGTTCGAACACTGAAGCTTTCTTT,CAWSRQGSNTEAFF
TRBV19,TRBJ1-4,-,-,TGTGCCAGTAGACCAGGAAGTATAATGAATGAGAAACTGTTTTTT,CASRPGSIMNEKLFF
TRBV9,TRBJ2-1,TRBD1,-,TGTGCCAGCAGCGACGACTACGGGACAGCAAATGAGCAGTTCTTC,CASSDDYGTANEQFF
TRBV27,TRBJ2-5,TRBD1,-,TGTGCCAGCAGTAGACAGGGCCAAGAGACCCAGTACTTC,CASSRQGQETQYF
TRBV5-1,TRBJ2-1,-,once,TGCGCCAGCAGCTCCGGGGGGCTAGCAGTATCCTACAATGAGCAGTTCTTC,CASSSGGLAVSYNEQFF
TRBV27,TRBJ1-4,-,-,TGTGCCAGCAGGGTGGGCAGAGGGAATGAAAAACTGTTTTTT,CASRVGRGNEKLFF
TRBV19,TRBJ1-6,-,-,TGTGCCAGTAGTATCTCGCATCCCAATTCACCCCTCCACTTT,CASSISHPNSPLHF
TRBV28,TRBJ2-7,-,-,TGTGCCAGCAGTTGGGGGGCGGGGCTTAATCTCGAGCAGTACTTC,CASSWGAGLNLEQYF
TRBV27,TRBJ1-2,-,-,TGTGCCAGCAGTTTATCGGGGGTGGGTGGCTACACCTTC,CASSLSGVGGYTF
TRBV7-9,TRBJ2-3,-,-,TGTGCCAGCAGCCCTAGGGACCCTCACGATACGCAGTATTTT,CASSPRDPHDTQYF
TRBV7-3,TRBJ2-7,TRBD2,-,TGTGCCAGCAGCCCCCCTAGCGGCGAGCAGTACTTC,CASSPPSGEQYF
TRBV7-8,TRBJ1-1,-,-,TGTGCCAGCAGCTTAGTTGCAGGGGTGAACACTGAAGCTTTCTTT,CASSLVAGVNTEAFF
TRBV7-2,TRBJ2-7,-,-,TGTGCCAGCAGCTTATATGGGGGCGAGCAGTACTTC,CASSLYGGEQYF
TRBV27,TRBJ2-1,TRBD2,-,TGTGCCAGCCTGACATCGACTAGCGGGAGAGGTGGTGAGCAGTTCTTC,CASLTSTSGRGGEQFF
TRBV2,TRBJ2-7,-,-,TGTGCCAGCAGTGGAGTAGGGACTTATACCTACGAGCAGTACTTC,CASSGVGTYTYEQYF
TRBV27,TRBJ2-1,-,-,TGTGCCAGCAGAGCACTAGGGCGCAATGAGCAGTTCTTC,CASRALGRNEQFF
TRBV6-5,TRBJ2-5,-,-,TGTGCCAGCAGTAAGCGGGACCAAGAGACCCAGTACTTC,CASSKRDQETQYF
TRBV12-3/TRBV12-4,TRBJ2-7,-,few,TGTGCCAGCAGTTTAGGGCTCTCCTACGAGCAGTACTTC,CASSLGLSYEQYF
TRBV6-5,TRBJ2-1,-,-,TGTGCCAGCAGTTACTCGAGGCAGAGCAATGAGCAGTTCTTC,CASSYSRQSNEQFF
TRBV12-3/TRBV12-4,TRBJ1-6,-,-,TGTGCCAGCAGTTACAGCAATAATTCACCCCTCCACTTT,CASSYSNNSPLHF
TRBV2,TRBJ2-5,-,-,TGTGCCAGCAGTGAATTCCAAGAGACCCAGTACTTC,CASSEFQETQYF
TRBV9,TRBJ2-1,-,-,TGTGCCAGCAGCGGCTGGGACGGCTACAATGAGCAGTTCTTC,CASSGWDGYNEQFF
TRBV3-1/TRBV3-2,TRBJ2-3,-,-,TGTGCCAGCAGCCAACGTACGCAGTATTTT,CASSQRTQYF
TRBV9,TRBJ1-1,TRBD1,-,TGTGCCAGCAGCGTAGCCCAGGGGGTAGTGAACACTGAAGCTTTCTTT,CASSVAQGVVNTEAFF
TRBV9,TRBJ1-3,-,-,TGTGCCAGCAGCAATCGACAGACTTCTGGAAACACCATATATTTT,CASSNRQTSGNTIYF
TRBV18,TRBJ2-3,-,-,TGTGCCAGCCAAGCGGGCCCCACAGATACGCAGTATTTT,CASQAGPTDTQYF
TRBV19,TRBJ1-5,-,-,TGTGCCAGTAGTATTGGGGGGACGGACAATCAGCCCCAGCATTTT,CASSIGGTDNQPQHF
TRBV9,TRBJ2-3,-,-,TGTGCCAGCAGCGTAGCGGCATTGAGCACAGATACGCAGTATTTT,CASSVAALSTDTQYF
TRBV28,TRBJ1-1,-,-,TGTGCCAGCGGGTACCAGGGCCAGGCTTTCTTT,CASGYQGQAFF
TRBV7-2,TRBJ1-5,-,-,TGTGCCAGCAGCTTAGAGAGGGGGAATCAGCCCCAGCATTTT,CASSLERGNQPQHF
TRBV18,TRBJ1-1,-,-,TGTGCCAGCTCACCACAGGGGCAGATGGACACTGAAGCTTTCTTT,CASSPQGQMDTEAFF
TRBV6-5,TRBJ2-7,TRBD2,-,TGTGCCAGCAGCCCCGGGGGGTTCTTATCCTACGAGCAGTACTTC,CASSPGGFLSYEQYF